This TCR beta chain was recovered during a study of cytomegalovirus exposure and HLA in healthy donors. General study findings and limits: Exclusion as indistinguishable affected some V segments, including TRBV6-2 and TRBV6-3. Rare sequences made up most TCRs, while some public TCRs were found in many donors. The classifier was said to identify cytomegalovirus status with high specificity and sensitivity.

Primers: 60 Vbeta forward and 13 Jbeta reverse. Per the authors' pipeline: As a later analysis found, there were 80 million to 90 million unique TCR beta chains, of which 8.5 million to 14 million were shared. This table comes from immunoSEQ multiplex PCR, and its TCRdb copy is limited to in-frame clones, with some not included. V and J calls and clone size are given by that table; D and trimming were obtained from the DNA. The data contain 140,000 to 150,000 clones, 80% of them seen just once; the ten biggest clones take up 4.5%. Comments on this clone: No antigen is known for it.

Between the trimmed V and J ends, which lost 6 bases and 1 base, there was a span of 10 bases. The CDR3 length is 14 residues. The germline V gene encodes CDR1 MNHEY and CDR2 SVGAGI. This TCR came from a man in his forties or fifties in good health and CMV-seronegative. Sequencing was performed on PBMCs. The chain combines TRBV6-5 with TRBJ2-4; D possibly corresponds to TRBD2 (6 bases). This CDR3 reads CASRAGGAKNIQYF. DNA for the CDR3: TGTGCCAGCAGGGCTGGGGGGGCCAAAAACATTCAGTACTTC.